This T cell receptor (beta chain) was found in a study of cytomegalovirus exposure and HLA in healthy donors. The study's findings and limits: It was confirmed in vitro that three of the CMV-associated chains were specific for CMV antigens. An Asian-associated ancestry cluster reportedly showed fewer N-insertions than the roughly 700-donor mean in a later analysis. TCR beta chains numbering more than 150 were designated cytomegalovirus-associated.

The CDR3 loop spans 12 amino acids. V lost 7 bases to trimming and J lost 7 bases; unmatched junction nucleotides: 10. Germline lookup yields CDR1 SQVTM and CDR2 ANQGSEA. Comment on this clone: Its antigen is as yet unknown.

This PCR relied on a set of 60 Vbeta primers and 13 Jbeta primers. The assay was immunoSEQ multiplex PCR, and TCRdb's table has in-frame clones only and misses some. The sample lists approximately 140,000 clones, around 65% occurring once. The chain recombines TRBV29-1 with TRBJ2-7, with TRBD1 identical over 7 bases. Sample: PBMCs. The source of this sequence is a male donor in good health and CMV-seronegative. CDR3: CSAGQTYVEQYF. The CDR3 coding sequence is TGCAGCGCGGGACAGACCTACGTAGAGCAGTACTTC.